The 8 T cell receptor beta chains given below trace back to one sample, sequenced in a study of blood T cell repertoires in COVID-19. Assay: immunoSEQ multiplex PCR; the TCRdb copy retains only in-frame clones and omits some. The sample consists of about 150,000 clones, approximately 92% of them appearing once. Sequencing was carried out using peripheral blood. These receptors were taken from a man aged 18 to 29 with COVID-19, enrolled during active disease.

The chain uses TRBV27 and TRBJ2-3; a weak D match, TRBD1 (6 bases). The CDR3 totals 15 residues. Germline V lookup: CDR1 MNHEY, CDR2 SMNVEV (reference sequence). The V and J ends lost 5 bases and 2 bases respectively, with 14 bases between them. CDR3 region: CASSLRAGVTDTQYF. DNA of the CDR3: TGTGCCAGCAGTCTAAGGGCAGGGGTCACAGATACGCAGTATTTT.

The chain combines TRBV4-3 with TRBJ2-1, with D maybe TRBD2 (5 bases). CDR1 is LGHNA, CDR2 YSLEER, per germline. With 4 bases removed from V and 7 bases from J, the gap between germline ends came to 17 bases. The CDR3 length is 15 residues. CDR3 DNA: TGCGCCAGCAGCCGTAGTAGCGAGAACGGGAATGAGCAGTTCTTC. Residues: CASSRSSENGNEQFF.

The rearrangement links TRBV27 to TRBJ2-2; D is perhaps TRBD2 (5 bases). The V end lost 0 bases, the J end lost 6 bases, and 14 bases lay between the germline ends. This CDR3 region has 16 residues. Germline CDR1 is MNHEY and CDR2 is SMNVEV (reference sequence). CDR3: CASSLSSGYGAGELFF. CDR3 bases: TGTGCCAGCAGTTTATCGTCGGGGTACGGCGCCGGGGAGCTGTTTTTT.

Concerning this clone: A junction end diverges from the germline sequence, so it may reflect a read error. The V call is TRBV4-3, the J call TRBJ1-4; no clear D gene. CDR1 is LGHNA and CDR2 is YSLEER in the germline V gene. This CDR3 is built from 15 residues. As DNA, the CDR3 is TGCGCCAGCAGCCAAGTAGTGGCAACTAATGAAAAACTGCTTTTT. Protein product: CASSQVVATNEKLLF.

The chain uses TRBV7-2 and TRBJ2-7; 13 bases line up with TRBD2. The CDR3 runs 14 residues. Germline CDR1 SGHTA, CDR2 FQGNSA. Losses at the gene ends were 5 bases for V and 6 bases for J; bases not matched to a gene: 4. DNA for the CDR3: TGTGCCAGCAGCCGGACTAGCGGGAGTAGCGAGCAGTACTTC. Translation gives CASSRTSGSSEQYF. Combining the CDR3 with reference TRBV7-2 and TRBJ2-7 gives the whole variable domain GAGVSQSPSNKVTEKGKDVELRCDPISGHTALYWYRQSLGQGLEFLIYFQGNSAPDKSGLPSDRFSAERTGGSVSTLTIQRTQQEDSAVYLCASSRTSGSSEQYFGPGTRLTVT.

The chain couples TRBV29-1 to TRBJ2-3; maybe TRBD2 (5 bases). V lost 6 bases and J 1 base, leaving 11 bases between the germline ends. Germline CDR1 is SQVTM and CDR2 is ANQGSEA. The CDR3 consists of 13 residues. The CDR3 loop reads CSVRTLGTDTQYF. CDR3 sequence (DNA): TGCAGCGTCCGGACTCTGGGCACAGATACGCAGTATTTT.

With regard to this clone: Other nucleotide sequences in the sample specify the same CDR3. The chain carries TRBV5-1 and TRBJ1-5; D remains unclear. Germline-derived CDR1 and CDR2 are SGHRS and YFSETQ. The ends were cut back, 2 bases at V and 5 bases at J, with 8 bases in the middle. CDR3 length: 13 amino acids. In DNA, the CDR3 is TGCGCCAGCAGCTTCCGGGGTGATCAGCCCCAGCATTTT. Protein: CASSFRGDQPQHF.

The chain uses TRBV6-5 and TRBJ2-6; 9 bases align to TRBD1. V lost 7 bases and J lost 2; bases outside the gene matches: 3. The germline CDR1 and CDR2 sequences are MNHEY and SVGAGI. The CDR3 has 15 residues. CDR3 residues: CASKTGGTGANVLTF. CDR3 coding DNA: TGTGCCAGCAAAACAGGGGGCACTGGGGCCAACGTCCTGACTTTC.